Following are 11 T cell receptor beta chains from one sample sequenced in a study of OX40 agonist ivuxolimab in advanced cancers. Libraries were constructed by the immunoSEQ multiplex PCR assay. Imported from immuneACCESS, the table was reduced by TCRdb to in-frame sequences with V and J called. These copies leave out some clones; in studies compared against another copy, an unresolved V gene accounts for under half, and the cause of the remainder is not known. For this sample the table gives more than 35,000 clones, of which more than 80% were detected only once. The ten largest account for 15% to 20% of the sample. The sequencing here drew on CD4+ or CD8+ T cells sorted from blood, taken in a trial of the OX40 agonist ivuxolimab. The source is an adult with an advanced solid tumor such as melanoma, head and neck, liver or kidney cancer.

The rearrangement joins TRBV4-1 to TRBJ2-1, with D possibly matching TRBD2 (7 bases). The germline V gene has CDR1 MGHRA and CDR2 YSYEKL. This CDR3 has 15 amino acids. V lost 0 bases, J lost 5 bases, and 11 bases lay in between. In DNA, the CDR3 is TGCGCCAGCAGCCAAGATAGGGGGGGTCACAATGAGCAGTTCTTC. Translated, it gives CASSQDRGGHNEQFF.

The chain is built from TRBV19 and TRBJ2-1; 8 bases are a match to TRBD1. Germline assignment: CDR1 LNHDA and CDR2 SQIVND (reference sequence). The CDR3 is 15 residues long. Trimming at V came to 5 bases and at J to 8 bases, leaving 11 bases not matched to a gene. The CDR3 loop reads CASSSGQGSLDEQFF. The DNA for the CDR3 is TGTGCCAGTAGTTCCGGACAGGGTTCCTTGGATGAGCAGTTCTTC.

This clone was counted a few times. V and J are TRBV27 and TRBJ2-7, with D tentatively TRBD1 (6 bases). Germline V gene data show CDR1 as MNHEY and CDR2 as SMNVEV (reference sequence). The CDR3 totals 12 residues. V gave up 3 bases and J gave up 6 bases, with 9 bases separating them. The CDR3 DNA reads as TGTGCCAGCAGTTTTATAGGGGGCGAGCAGTACTTC. Its protein is CASSFIGGEQYF.

This clone was found once. The chain joins TRBV6-5 to TRBJ1-2; D is uncertain. Germline assignment: CDR1 MNHEY and CDR2 SVGAGI. V dropped 0 bases and J dropped 5 bases, with 10 bases sitting between them. This CDR3 is 14 amino acids long. The CDR3 spells CASSYSSYGYGYTF. The CDR3 DNA reads as TGTGCCAGCAGTTACTCGTCGTACGGTTATGGCTACACCTTC.

The DNA for the CDR3 is TGTGCCAGCAGCTTACCTGGCTCGGGGAATGAAAAACTGTTTTTT. Translating gives CASSLPGSGNEKLFF. The V call is TRBV7-9, the J call TRBJ1-4; D remains ambiguous. V was shortened by 2 bases and J by 5 bases, with 12 bases between the two germline ends. Germline CDR1 is SEHNR and CDR2 is FQNEAQ (reference sequence). This CDR3 comprises 15 residues.

The chain recombines TRBV27 with TRBJ2-3, with 9 bases that match TRBD1. Germline-derived CDR1 and CDR2 are MNHEY and SMNVEV (reference sequence). The CDR3 sequence is 19 residues long. V lost 2 bases and J lost 4; bases outside the gene matches: 16. The chain's CDR3 is CASSLGGGPGQGYADTQYF. DNA of the CDR3: TGTGCCAGCAGTTTAGGCGGAGGACCGGGACAGGGCTATGCAGATACGCAGTATTTT.

This clone has only a few counts. The genes are TRBV27 and TRBJ2-7; D perhaps matches TRBD1 (6 bases). Trimming shortened V by 6 bases and J by 5 bases, and 17 bases separated the two germline ends. The CDR3 contains 14 residues. Germline values: CDR1 MNHEY, CDR2 SMNVEV (reference sequence). The CDR3 loop is CASSSQGPFDEQYF. The CDR3 DNA reads as TGTGCCAGCAGCTCACAGGGTCCCTTCGACGAGCAGTACTTC.

The V and J genes are TRBV2 and TRBJ2-1, with D perhaps TRBD2 (5 bases). The CDR3 is 16 amino acids. Germline assignment: CDR1 SNHLY and CDR2 FYNNEI. Trimming removed 8 bases from V and 4 bases from J, with 21 bases in between. In nucleotides, the CDR3 is TGTGCCAGCGGACTGCCCCAAGATGGGAATTACAATGAGCAGTTCTTC. It specifies CASGLPQDGNYNEQFF.

The chain is built from TRBV29-1 and TRBJ2-2, with D hard to call. CDR1 and CDR2 from the germline V gene are SQVTM and ANQGSEA. The CDR3 covers 13 residues. V was pared by 0 bases and J by 6 bases, with 8 bases between. The CDR3 DNA reads TGCAGCGTTGAAGATCGGGTTCCCGGGGAGCTGTTTTTT. This sequence encodes CSVEDRVPGELFF.

The chain joins TRBV11-2 to TRBJ2-3; unclear D gene. V gave up 1 base and J gave up 5 bases, with 10 bases separating them. In germline, CDR1 is SGHAT, CDR2 FQNNGV. The CDR3 has 14 residues. Written as DNA, the CDR3 is TGTGCCAGCAGCTTAGCCCTCCAGCGAGATACGCAGTATTTT. It encodes CASSLALQRDTQYF.

The count of this clone is one. The chain couples TRBV5-4 to TRBJ2-7, with 14 bases matching TRBD2. The V segment lost 4 bases and the J segment 7 bases; nucleotides outside the gene matches: 13. This CDR3 has 17 residues. CDR1 SGHNT and CDR2 YYREEE come from the germline V gene (reference sequence). CDR3 sequence reads: CASSPTSGRAVTGEQYF. The CDR3 nucleotides are TGTGCCAGCAGCCCGACTAGCGGGAGGGCCGTCACGGGGGAGCAGTACTTC.